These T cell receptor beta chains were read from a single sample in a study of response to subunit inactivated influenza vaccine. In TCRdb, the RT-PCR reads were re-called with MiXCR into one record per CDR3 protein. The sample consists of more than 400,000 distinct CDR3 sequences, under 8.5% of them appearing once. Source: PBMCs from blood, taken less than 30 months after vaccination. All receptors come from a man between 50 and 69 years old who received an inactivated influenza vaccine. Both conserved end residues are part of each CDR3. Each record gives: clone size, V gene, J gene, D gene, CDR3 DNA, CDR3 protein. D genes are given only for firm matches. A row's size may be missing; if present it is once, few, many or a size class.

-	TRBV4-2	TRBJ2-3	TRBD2	TGTGCCAGCAGCCCGAGAGGGCTAGCGGAGAACACAGATACGCAGTATTTT	CASSPRGLAENTDTQYF
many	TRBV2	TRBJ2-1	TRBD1	TGTGCCAGCAGTAAAACCGGGACAGGGGGTACCCTAGGTTCCTACAATGAGCAGTTCTTC	CASSKTGTGGTLGSYNEQFF
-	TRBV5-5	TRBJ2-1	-	TGTGCCAGCAGCTTTGGGGTGGGGGGTCTCGGGTTCTTC	CASSFGVGGLGFF
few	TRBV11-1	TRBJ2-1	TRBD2	TGTGCCAGCAGCTTTCTTAGCGGGAGGACCAGCTCCTACAATGAGCAGTTCTTC	CASSFLSGRTSSYNEQFF
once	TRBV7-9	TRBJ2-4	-	TGTGCCAGCAGCTTAACTCCCCAGATAGCCAAAAACATTCAGTACTTC	CASSLTPQIAKNIQYF
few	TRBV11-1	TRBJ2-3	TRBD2	TGTGCCAGCAGCCGAGTCCCGGGACTAGCGGGAGGGATCACAGATACGCAGTATTTT	CASSRVPGLAGGITDTQYF
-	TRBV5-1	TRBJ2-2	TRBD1	TGCGCCAGCAGCCCGGGGACAGGAAACGGGGAGCTGTTTTTT	CASSPGTGNGELFF
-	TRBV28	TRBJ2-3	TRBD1	TGTGCCAGCAGTCTCCGGACAGGGGGCGCGGGAGATACGCAGTATTTT	CASSLRTGGAGDTQYF
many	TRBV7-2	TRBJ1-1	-	TGTGCCAGCAGCTTAACGAACTTGAGAAACGCTGAAGCTTTCTTT	CASSLTNLRNAEAFF
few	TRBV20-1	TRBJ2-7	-	TGCAGTGCTAGAGAGCCCGTTTACTACGAGCAGTACTTC	CSAREPVYYEQYF
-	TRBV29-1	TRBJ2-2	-	TGCAGCGTCATCGGGCAGGGGAACACCGGGGAGCTGTTTTTT	CSVIGQGNTGELFF
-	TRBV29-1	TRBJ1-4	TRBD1	TGCAGCGTCCAGGGACAGGGGGCCTCAAAACTGTTTTTT	CSVQGQGASKLFF
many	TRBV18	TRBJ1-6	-	TGTGCCAGCTCACCAGGGACGGAGCATTCACCCCTCCACTTT	CASSPGTEHSPLHF
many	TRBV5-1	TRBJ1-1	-	TGCGCCAGCAGCTTGGAGGGGGGGGAACACTCTGAAGCTTTCTTT	CASSLEGGEHSEAFF
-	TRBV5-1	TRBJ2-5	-	TGCGCCAGCCGGTGGGGAACGGTGGAGACCCAGTACTTC	CASRWGTVETQYF
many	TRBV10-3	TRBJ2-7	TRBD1	TGTGCCATCAGTGAATTTACAGGGGGCTACGAGCAGTACTTC	CAISEFTGGYEQYF
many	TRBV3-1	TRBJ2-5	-	TGTGCCAGCAGTGTAACTAGGTTTGAGACCCAGTACTTC	CASSVTRFETQYF
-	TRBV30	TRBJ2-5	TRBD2	TGTGCCTGGAGGGTAGCGGGGGCACTACAAGAGACCCAGTACTTC	CAWRVAGALQETQYF
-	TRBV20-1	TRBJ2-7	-	TGCAGTGCTAGAGATAGTCTAGCTCTACACTACGAGCAGTACTTC	CSARDSLALHYEQYF
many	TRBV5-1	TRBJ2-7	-	TGCGCCAGCAGCAAACCAGACGGATACGAGCAGTACTTC	CASSKPDGYEQYF
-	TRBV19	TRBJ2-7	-	TGTGCTCACCGGGGGTTATTCGAGCAGTACTTC	CAHRGLFEQYF
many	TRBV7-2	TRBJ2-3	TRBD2	TGTGCCAGCGCCCGGGGGGACTACGACACAGATACGCAGTATTTT	CASARGDYDTDTQYF
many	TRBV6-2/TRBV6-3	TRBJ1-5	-	TGTGCCAGCAGTTCTGCAGGGAAAGTGGGCAATCAGCCCCAGCATTTT	CASSSAGKVGNQPQHF
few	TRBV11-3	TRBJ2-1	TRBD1	TGTGCCAGCGCTCCAGGGGGTATATCCTACAATGAGCAGTTCTTC	CASAPGGISYNEQFF
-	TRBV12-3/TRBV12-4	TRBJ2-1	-	TGTGCCAGCAGTTTAGGGGGGGTGGGGTTCTTC	CASSLGGVGFF
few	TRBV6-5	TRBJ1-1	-	TGTGCCAGCATCTCGGCGGGGGGGAAAGCTTTCTTT	CASISAGGKAFF
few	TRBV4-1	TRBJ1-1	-	TGCGCCAGCAGCCAAGACGGCAGGGGAGACCTGCGGGCTTTCTTT	CASSQDGRGDLRAFF
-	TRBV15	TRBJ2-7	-	TGTGCCGCCAGCAGAGATCTGGGGAACGCCTACGAGCAGTACTTC	CAASRDLGNAYEQYF